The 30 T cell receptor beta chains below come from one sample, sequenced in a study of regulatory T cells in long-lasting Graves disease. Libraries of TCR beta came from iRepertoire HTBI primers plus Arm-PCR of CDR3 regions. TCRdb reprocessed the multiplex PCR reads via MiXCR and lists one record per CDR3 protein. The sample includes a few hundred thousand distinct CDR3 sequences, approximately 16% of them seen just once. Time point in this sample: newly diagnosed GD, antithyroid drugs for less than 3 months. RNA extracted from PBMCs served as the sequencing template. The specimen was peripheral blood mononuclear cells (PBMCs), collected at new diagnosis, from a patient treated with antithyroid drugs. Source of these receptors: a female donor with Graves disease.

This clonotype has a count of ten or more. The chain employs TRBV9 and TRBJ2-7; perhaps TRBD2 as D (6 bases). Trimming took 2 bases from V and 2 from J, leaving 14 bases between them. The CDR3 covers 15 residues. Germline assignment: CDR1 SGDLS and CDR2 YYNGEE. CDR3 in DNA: TGTGCCAGCAGCGTGGGCGGGACGACCCCCTACGAGCAGTACTTC. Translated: CASSVGGTTPYEQYF.

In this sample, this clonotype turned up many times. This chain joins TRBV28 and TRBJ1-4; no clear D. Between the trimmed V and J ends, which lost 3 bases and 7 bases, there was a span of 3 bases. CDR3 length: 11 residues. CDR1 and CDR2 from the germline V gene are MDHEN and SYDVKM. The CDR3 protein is CASSFFEKLFF. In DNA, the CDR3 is TGTGCCAGCAGTTTTTTTGAAAAACTGTTTTTT.

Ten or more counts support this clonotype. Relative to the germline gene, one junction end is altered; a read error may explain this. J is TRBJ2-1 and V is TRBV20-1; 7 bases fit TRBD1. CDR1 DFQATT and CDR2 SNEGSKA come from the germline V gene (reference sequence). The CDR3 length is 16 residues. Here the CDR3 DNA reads TGCAGTGCGAGAGGTATAAGACAGGGCCCCTACAATGAGCAGTTCTTC. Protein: CSARGIRQGPYNEQFF.

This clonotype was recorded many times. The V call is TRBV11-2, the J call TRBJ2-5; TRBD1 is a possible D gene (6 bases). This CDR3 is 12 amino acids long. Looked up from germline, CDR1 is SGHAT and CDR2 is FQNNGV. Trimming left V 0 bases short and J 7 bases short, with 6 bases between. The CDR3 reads CASSLEGGTQYF. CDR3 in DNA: TGTGCCAGCAGCTTAGAAGGGGGGACCCAGTACTTC.

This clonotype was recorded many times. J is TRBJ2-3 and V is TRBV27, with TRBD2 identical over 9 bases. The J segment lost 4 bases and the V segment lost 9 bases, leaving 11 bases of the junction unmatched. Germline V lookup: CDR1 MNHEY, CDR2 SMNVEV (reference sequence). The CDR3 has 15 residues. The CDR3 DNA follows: TGTGCCAGTTCTCCTTGGGCGGGAGGGTCAGATACGCAGTATTTT. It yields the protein CASSPWAGGSDTQYF.

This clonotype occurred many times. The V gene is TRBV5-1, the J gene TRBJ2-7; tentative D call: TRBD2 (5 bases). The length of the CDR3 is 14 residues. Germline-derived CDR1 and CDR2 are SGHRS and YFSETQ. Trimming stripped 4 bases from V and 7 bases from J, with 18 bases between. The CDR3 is CASSPTVGEREQYF. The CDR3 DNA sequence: TGCGCCAGCAGCCCGACGGTCGGGGAGAGGGAGCAGTACTTC. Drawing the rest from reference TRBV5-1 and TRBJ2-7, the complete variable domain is KAGVTQTPRYLIKTRGQQVTLSCSPISGHRSVSWYQQTPGQGLQFLFEYFSETQRNKGNFPGRFSGRQFSNSRSEMNVSTLELGDSALYLCASSPTVGEREQYFGPGTRLTVT.

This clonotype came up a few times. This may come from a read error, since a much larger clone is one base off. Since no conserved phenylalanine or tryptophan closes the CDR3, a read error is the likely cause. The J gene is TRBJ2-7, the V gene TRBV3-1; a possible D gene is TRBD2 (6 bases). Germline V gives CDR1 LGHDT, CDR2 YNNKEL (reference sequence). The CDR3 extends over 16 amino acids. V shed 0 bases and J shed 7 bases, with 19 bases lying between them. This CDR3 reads CASSQDRTIPLGEQYL. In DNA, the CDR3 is TGTGCCAGCAGCCAAGATAGGACTATTCCCTTGGGGGAGCAGTACCTC.

The CDR3 loop reads CASSTRQSHQPQHF. CDR3 nucleotides: TGTGCCAGCAGTACCCGACAGTCCCATCAGCCCCAGCATTTT. This sequence joins TRBV12-3 or TRBV12-4 and TRBJ1-5; a weak D match, TRBD1 (5 bases). Trimming stripped 5 bases from V and 5 bases from J, with 13 bases between. The CDR3 is 14 amino acids.

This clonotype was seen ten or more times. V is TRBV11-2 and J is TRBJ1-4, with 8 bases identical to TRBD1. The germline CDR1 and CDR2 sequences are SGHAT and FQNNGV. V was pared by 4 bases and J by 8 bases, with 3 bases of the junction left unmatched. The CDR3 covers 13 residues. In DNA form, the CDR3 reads TGTGCCAGCAGCTCGACAGGGGAAGAAAAACTGTTTTTT. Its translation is CASSSTGEEKLFF.

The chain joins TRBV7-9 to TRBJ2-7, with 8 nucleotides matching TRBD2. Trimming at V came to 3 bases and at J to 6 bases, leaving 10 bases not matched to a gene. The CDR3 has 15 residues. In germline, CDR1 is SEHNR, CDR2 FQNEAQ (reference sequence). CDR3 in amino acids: CASSFTGGPWGEQYF. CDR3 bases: TGTGCCAGCAGCTTTACGGGAGGGCCCTGGGGCGAGCAGTACTTC. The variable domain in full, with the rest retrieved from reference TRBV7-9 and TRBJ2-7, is DTGVSQNPRHKITKRGQNVTFRCDPISEHNRLYWYRQTLGQGPEFLTYFQNEAQLEKSRLLSDRFSAERPKGSFSTLEIQRTEQGDSAMYLCASSFTGGPWGEQYFGPGTRLTVT.

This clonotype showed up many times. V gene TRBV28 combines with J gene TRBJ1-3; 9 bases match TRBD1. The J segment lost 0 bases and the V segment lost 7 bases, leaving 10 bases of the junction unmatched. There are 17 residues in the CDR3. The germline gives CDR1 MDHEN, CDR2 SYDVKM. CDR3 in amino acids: CASTSVGDRDSGNTIYF. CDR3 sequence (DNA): TGTGCCAGCACCTCTGTGGGGGACAGGGACTCTGGAAACACCATATATTTT.

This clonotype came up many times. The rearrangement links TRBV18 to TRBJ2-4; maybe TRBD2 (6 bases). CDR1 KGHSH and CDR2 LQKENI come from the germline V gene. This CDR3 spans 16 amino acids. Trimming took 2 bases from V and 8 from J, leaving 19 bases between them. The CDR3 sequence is CASSPSHSTGGDIQYF. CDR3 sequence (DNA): TGTGCCAGCTCACCATCCCACTCCACAGGAGGGGACATTCAGTACTTC.

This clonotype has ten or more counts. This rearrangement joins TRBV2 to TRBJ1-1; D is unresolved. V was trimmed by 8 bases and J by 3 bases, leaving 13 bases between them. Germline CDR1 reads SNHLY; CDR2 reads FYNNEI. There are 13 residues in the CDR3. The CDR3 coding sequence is TGTGCCAGCCAAGCCTGGAGGGACACTGAAGCTTTCTTT. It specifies CASQAWRDTEAFF.

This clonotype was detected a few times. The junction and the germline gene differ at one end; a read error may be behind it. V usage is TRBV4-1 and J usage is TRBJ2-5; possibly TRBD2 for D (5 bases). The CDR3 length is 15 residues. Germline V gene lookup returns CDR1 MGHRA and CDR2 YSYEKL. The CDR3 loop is CASSQGGLVREAQYF. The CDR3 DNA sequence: TGCGCCAGCAGCCAAGGAGGGTTGGTGAGAGAGGCCCAGTACTTC.

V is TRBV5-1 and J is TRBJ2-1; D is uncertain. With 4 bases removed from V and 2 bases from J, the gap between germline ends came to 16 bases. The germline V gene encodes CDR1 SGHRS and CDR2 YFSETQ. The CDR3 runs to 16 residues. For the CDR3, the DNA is TGCGCCAGCAGCCGAAGCCTCGGACCAACCTACAATGAGCAGTTCTTC. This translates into CASSRSLGPTYNEQFF.

The CDR3 loop reads CASSLARTGRRPYNEQFF. CDR3 sequence (DNA): TGTGCCAGCAGCTTAGCGAGGACAGGGAGAAGGCCCTACAATGAGCAGTTCTTC. The rearrangement joins TRBV7-8 to TRBJ2-1; 8 bases are a match to TRBD1. Trimming removed 0 bases from V and 2 bases from J; junction bases left unmatched: 9. The CDR3 is made up of 18 amino acids. Germline V gene data show CDR1 as SGHVS and CDR2 as FQNEAQ. The whole variable domain, filled in from reference TRBV7-8 and TRBJ2-1, reads GAGVSQSPRYKVAKRGQDVALRCDPISGHVSLFWYQQALGQGPEFLTYFQNEAQLDKSGLPSDRFFAERPEGSVSTLKIQRTQQEDSAVYLCASSLARTGRRPYNEQFFGPGTRLTVL.

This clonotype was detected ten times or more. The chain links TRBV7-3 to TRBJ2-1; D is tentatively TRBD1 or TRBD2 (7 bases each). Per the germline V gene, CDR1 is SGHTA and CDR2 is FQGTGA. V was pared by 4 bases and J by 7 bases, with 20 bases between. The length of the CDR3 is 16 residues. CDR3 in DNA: TGTGCCAGCAGCTCCACAGGGGCGGGAGAGGGAAATGAGCAGTTCTTC. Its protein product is CASSSTGAGEGNEQFF.

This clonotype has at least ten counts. Here the CDR3 DNA reads TGTGCCAGCAGTTCGGGACGGTGGGACATTCAGTACTTC. This gives the protein CASSSGRWDIQYF. The rearrangement uses TRBV7-2 and TRBJ2-4; D may match TRBD1 or TRBD2 (5 bases each). CDR3 length: 13 residues. V dropped 6 bases and J dropped 8 bases, with 14 bases sitting between them. Looked up from germline, CDR1 is SGHTA and CDR2 is FQGNSA.

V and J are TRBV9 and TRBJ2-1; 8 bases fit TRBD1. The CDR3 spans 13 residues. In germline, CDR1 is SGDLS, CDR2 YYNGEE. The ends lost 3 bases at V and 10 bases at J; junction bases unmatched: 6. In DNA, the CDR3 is TGTGCCAGCAGCGCAGGACAGGGCTTGGAGCAGTTCTTC. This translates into CASSAGQGLEQFF. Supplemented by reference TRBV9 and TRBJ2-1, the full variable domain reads DSGVTQTPKHLITATGQRVTLRCSPRSGDLSVYWYQQSLDQGLQFLIQYYNGEERAKGNILERFSAQQFPDLHSELNLSSLELGDSALYFCASSAGQGLEQFFGPGTRLTVL.

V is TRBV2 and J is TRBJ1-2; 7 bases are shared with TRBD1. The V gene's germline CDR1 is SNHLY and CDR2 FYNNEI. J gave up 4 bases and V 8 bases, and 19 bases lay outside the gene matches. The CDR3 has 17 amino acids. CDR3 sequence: CASGPSGDSANFYGYTF. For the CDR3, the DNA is TGTGCCAGCGGACCTAGCGGGGACAGCGCCAACTTCTATGGCTACACCTTC.

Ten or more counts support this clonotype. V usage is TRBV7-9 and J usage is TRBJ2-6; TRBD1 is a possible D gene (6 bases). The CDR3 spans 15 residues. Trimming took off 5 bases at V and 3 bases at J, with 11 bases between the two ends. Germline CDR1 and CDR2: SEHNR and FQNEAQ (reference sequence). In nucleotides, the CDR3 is TGTGCCAGCAGCCACAGGGAAATTGGGGCCAACGTCCTGACTTTC. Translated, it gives CASSHREIGANVLTF. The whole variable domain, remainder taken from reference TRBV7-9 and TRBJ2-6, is DTGVSQNPRHKITKRGQNVTFRCDPISEHNRLYWYRQTLGQGPEFLTYFQNEAQLEKSRLLSDRFSAERPKGSFSTLEIQRTEQGDSAMYLCASSHREIGANVLTFGAGSRLTVL.

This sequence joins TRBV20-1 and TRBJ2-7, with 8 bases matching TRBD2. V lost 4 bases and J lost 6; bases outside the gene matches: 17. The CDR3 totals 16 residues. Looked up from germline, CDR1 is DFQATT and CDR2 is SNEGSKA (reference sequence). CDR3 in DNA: TGCAGTGCTATGACGACTAGCGAGATCGGAGGGAGCGAGCAGTACTTC. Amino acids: CSAMTTSEIGGSEQYF.

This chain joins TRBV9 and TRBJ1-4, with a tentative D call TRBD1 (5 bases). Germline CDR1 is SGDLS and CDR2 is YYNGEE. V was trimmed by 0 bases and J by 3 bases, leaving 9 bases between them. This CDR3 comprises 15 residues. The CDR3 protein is CASSVEGVANEKLFF. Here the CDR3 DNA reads TGTGCCAGCAGCGTAGAAGGGGTGGCTAATGAAAAACTGTTTTTT.

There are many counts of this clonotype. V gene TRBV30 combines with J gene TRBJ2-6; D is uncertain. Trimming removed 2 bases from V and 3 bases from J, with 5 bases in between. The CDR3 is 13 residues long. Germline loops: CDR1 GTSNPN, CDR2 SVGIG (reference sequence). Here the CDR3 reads CAWSPGGANVLTF. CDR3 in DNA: TGTGCCTGGAGTCCCGGTGGGGCCAACGTCCTGACTTTC.

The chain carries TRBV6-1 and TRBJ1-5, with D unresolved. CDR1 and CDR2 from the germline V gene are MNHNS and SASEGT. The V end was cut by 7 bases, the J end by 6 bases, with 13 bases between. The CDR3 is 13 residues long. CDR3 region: CASKSVVGQPQHF. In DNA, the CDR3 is TGTGCCAGCAAGTCGGTGGTAGGTCAGCCCCAGCATTTT.

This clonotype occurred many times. CDR3 in DNA: TGTGCCATCAGTGAGTCGGCGATGAGTAGTAGGGTGAGCTATGGCTACACCTTC. Translation: CAISESAMSSRVSYGYTF. The gene calls are TRBV10-3 and TRBJ1-2; D gene unclear. Germline assignment: CDR1 ENHRY and CDR2 SYGVKD. Trimming shortened V by 0 bases and J by 4 bases, and 21 bases separated the two germline ends. The length of the CDR3 is 18 residues.

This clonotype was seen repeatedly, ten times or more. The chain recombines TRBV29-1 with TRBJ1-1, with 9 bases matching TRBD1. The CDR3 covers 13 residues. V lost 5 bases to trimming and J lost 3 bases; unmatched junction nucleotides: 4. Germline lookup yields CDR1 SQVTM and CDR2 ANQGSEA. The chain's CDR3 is CSVKQGADTEAFF. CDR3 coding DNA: TGCAGCGTTAAACAGGGGGCGGACACTGAAGCTTTCTTT.

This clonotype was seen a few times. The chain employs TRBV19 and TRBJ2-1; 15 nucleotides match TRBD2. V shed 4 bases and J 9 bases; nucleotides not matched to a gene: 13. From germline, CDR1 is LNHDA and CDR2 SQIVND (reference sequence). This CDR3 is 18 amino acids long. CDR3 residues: CASSRTSGRARLTPEQFF. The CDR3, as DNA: TGTGCCAGTAGTAGGACTAGCGGGAGGGCCCGTTTGACTCCTGAGCAGTTCTTC.

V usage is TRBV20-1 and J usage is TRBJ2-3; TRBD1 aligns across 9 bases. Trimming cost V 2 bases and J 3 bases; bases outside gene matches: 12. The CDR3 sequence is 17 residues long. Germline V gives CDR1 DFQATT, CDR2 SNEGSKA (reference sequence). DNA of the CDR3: TGCAGTGCTAGACCCCTAAGTCTGGGACAGGGTACAGATACGCAGTATTTT. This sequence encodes CSARPLSLGQGTDTQYF.

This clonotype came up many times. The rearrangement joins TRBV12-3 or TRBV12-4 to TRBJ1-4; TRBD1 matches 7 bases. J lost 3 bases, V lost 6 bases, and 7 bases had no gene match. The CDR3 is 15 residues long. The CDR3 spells CASSPGTVPNEKLFF. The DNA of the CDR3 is TGTGCCAGCAGCCCAGGGACAGTTCCTAATGAAAAACTGTTTTTT.